This T cell receptor (beta chain) was identified during a study of vaccination effects on CD4 cells after COVID-19. Study at large: Two doses of BNT162b2 or mRNA-1273 vaccine were administered to participants. Convalescent patients (n = two) were sampled 16 days and one week prevaccination. General study points: The study enrolled few convalescent patients and sampled no early post-infection timepoints.

TCRdb's copy holds only in-frame clones and misses some; the assay was immunoSEQ multiplex PCR. The data show more than 20,000 clones, around 80% seen once. Before any sequencing was done, the ViraFEST assay used viral peptide pools to expand antigen-specific CD4+ T cells. Between days 10 and 11 of culture, CD4+ T cells were separated out. Their SARS-CoV-2 infection, verified by PCR, occurred between March and December 2020. Half-medium exchanges with IL-2 medium took place on days 3 and 7. A word on this clone: No antigen is known for it.

This CDR3 has 16 amino acids. Per germline, CDR1 SGHAT and CDR2 FQDESV (reference sequence). Trimming took 1 base from V and 0 from J, leaving 13 bases between them. The specimen was CD4+ T cells from PBMCs cultured with a peptide pool, collected before COVID-19 vaccination. The TCR comes from a human donor who had a prior SARS-CoV-2 infection. J is TRBJ2-7 and V is TRBV11-1, with unresolved D. The CDR3 DNA reads as TGTGCCAGCAGCTTAGAAGTGGCTACGAGCTCCTACGAGCAGTACTTC. Its protein is CASSLEVATSSYEQYF. Variable domain in full (rest from reference TRBV11-1 and TRBJ2-7): EAEVAQSPRYKITEKSQAVAFWCDPISGHATLYWYRQILGQGPELLVQFQDESVVDDSQLPKDRFSAERLKGVDSTLKIQPAELGDSAMYLCASSLEVATSSYEQYFGPGTRLTVT.